Listed below are T cell receptor beta chains from one sample, sequenced in a study of blood T cell repertoires in COVID-19. The repertoire was sequenced with immunoSEQ multiplex PCR; TCRdb's copy has only in-frame clones and lacks some. The table lists some 210,000 clones, about 89% of them singletons. The sample consisted of peripheral blood. The receptors come from a man aged 55 to 70 who had recovered from COVID-19. The CDR3 runs from the conserved cysteine through the conserved F or W. The order of the fields is V gene, D gene, clone size, J gene, CDR3 protein, CDR3 DNA. A D gene is named only where the DNA matches it firmly. Some rows mark clone size as missing; the rest say once, few, many or name a class of expanded clone.

TRBV27	NA	once	TRBJ1-3	CASSLGGSGNTIYF	TGTGCCAGCAGTTTAGGGGGGTCCGGAAACACCATATATTTT
TRBV6-1	NA	NA	TRBJ2-7	CASSELGAEQYF	TGTGCCAGCAGTGAACTGGGGGCCGAGCAGTACTTC
TRBV19	TRBD1	NA	TRBJ1-1	CASSPKDRDAFF	TGTGCCAGTAGTCCCAAGGACAGGGACGCTTTCTTT
TRBV3-1/TRBV3-2	NA	NA	TRBJ2-3	CASSPWPSTDTQYF	TGTGCCAGCAGCCCGTGGCCTAGCACAGATACGCAGTATTTT
TRBV5-1	TRBD2	few	TRBJ2-7	CASSCYSGDSYEQYF	TGCGCCAGCAGCTGTTATAGCGGGGATTCCTACGAGCAGTACTTC
TRBV28	NA	NA	TRBJ1-1	CASSLGDGGAFF	TGTGCCAGCAGTTTAGGTGACGGCGGGGCTTTCTTT
TRBV4-1	NA	NA	TRBJ2-5	CASSQVGAYQETQYF	TGCGCCAGCAGCCAAGTGGGAGCCTACCAAGAGACCCAGTACTTC
TRBV7-2	TRBD1	NA	TRBJ2-1	CASSRGQLIYNEQFF	TGTGCCAGCAGCAGGGGACAGCTCATCTACAATGAGCAGTTCTTC
TRBV19	NA	NA	TRBJ1-6	CASSIVSSGQANSPLHF	TGTGCCAGTAGTATAGTTTCCTCCGGTCAGGCTAATTCACCCCTCCACTTT
TRBV3-1/TRBV3-2	TRBD2	NA	TRBJ2-6	CASSRPLAGSSGANVLTF	TGTGCCAGCAGCCGACCACTAGCGGGGAGCTCTGGGGCCAACGTCCTGACTTTC
TRBV28	NA	NA	TRBJ1-2	CASSRTANNYGYTF	TGTGCCAGCAGTCGGACAGCCAATAACTATGGCTACACCTTC
TRBV6-1	TRBD1	NA	TRBJ1-6	CASSERSGGIAPLHF	TGTGCCAGCAGTGAAAGATCAGGGGGCATTGCACCCCTCCACTTT
TRBV6-5	TRBD1	NA	TRBJ1-2	CASSYLGTGTNYGYTF	TGTGCCAGCAGTTACCTTGGGACAGGGACTAACTATGGCTACACCTTC
TRBV11-3	TRBD1	NA	TRBJ2-3	CASSPRTGGTDTQYF	TGTGCCAGCAGCCCTCGGACAGGGGGAACAGATACGCAGTATTTT
TRBV7-3	TRBD1	NA	TRBJ2-3	CASSLDRDGDTQYF	TGTGCCAGCAGCTTGGACAGGGACGGAGATACGCAGTATTTT